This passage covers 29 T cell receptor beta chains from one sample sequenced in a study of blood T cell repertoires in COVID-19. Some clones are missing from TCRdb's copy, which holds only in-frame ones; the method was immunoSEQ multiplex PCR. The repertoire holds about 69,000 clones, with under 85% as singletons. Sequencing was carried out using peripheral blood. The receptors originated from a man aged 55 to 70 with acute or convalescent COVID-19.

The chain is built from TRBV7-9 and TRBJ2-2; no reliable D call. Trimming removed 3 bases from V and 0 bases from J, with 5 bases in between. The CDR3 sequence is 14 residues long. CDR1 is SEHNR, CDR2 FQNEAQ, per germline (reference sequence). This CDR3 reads CASSFSANTGELFF. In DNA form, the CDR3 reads TGTGCCAGCAGCTTTTCCGCGAACACCGGGGAGCTGTTTTTT. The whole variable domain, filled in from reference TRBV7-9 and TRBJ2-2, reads DTGVSQNPRHKITKRGQNVTFRCDPISEHNRLYWYRQTLGQGPEFLTYFQNEAQLEKSRLLSDRFSAERPKGSFSTLEIQRTEQGDSAMYLCASSFSANTGELFFGEGSRLTVL.

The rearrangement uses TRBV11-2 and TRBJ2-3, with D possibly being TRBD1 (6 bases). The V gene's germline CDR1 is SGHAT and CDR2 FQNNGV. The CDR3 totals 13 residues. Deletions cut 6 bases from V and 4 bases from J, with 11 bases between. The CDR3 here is CASSYRAPDTQYF. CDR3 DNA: TGTGCCAGCAGTTACAGGGCCCCAGATACGCAGTATTTT.

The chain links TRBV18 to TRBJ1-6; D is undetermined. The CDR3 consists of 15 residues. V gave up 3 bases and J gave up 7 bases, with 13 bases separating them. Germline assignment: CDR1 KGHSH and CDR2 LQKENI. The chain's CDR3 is CASSPREGTNSPLHF. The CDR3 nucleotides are TGTGCCAGCTCACCCCGTGAGGGTACGAATTCACCCCTCCACTTT.

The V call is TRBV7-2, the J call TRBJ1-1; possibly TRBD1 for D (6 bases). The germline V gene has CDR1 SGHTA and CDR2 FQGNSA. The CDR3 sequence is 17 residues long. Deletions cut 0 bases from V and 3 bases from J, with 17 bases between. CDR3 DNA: TGTGCCAGCAGCTTAGCGCCCGCGGGGGCTCGGGACACTGAAGCTTTCTTT. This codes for CASSLAPAGARDTEAFF.

CDR3 nucleotides: TGTGCCAGCACACCGGGACAGGCATCGGGTGGCTACACCTTC. Protein: CASTPGQASGGYTF. V and J are TRBV6-5 and TRBJ1-2; 8 bases align to TRBD1. V gave up 7 bases and J gave up 7 bases; unmatched junction bases: 11. The CDR3 has 14 amino acids. The germline CDR1 and CDR2 sequences are MNHEY and SVGAGI.

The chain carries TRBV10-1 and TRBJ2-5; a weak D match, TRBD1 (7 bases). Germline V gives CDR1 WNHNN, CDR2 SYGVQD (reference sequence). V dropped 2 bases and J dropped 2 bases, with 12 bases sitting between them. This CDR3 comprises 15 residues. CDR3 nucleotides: TGCGCCAGCAGTGAGCGGGGGACAGCACAAGAGACCCAGTACTTC. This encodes CASSERGTAQETQYF.

CDR3 region: CATQGASYNEQFF. CDR3 DNA: TGTGCCACCCAGGGGGCATCCTACAATGAGCAGTTCTTC. This sequence joins TRBV25-1 and TRBJ2-1, with TRBD1 matching over 8 bases. CDR1 is MGHDK, CDR2 SYGVNS, per germline. This CDR3 is 13 amino acids long. Germline trimming cut 10 bases from V and 1 base from J; bases unmatched to any gene: 3.

The CDR3 nucleotides are TGTGCCAGCTCACACCAACGAGGTGTAACTAATGAAAAACTGTTTTTT. Protein: CASSHQRGVTNEKLFF. The rearrangement uses TRBV18 and TRBJ1-4; no clear D gene. The length of the CDR3 is 16 residues. The V end lost 4 bases, the J end lost 1 base, and 13 bases lay between the germline ends. Germline V gene lookup returns CDR1 KGHSH and CDR2 LQKENI.

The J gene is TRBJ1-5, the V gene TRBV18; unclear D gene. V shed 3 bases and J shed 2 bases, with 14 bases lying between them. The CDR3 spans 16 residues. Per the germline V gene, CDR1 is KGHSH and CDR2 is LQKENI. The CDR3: CASSPYEAIGNQPQHF. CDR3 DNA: TGTGCCAGCTCACCTTATGAGGCTATCGGCAATCAGCCCCAGCATTTT.

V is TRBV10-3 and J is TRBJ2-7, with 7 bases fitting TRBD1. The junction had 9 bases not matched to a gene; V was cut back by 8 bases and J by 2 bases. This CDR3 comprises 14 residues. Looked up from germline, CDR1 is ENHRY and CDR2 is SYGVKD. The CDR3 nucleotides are TGTGCCATCGGACAGGCGCCAGGGCCCTACGAGCAGTACTTC. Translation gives CAIGQAPGPYEQYF.

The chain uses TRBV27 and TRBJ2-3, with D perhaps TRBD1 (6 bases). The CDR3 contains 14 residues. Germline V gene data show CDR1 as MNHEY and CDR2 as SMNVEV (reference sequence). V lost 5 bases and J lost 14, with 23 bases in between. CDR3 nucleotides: TGTGCCAGCAGTCCCGCAACCATACAGGGCCCCACGTATTTT. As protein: CASSPATIQGPTYF.

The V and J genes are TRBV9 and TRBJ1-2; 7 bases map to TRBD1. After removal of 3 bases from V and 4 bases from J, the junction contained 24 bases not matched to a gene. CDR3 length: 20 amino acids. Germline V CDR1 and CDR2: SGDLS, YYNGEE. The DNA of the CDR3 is TGTGCCAGCAGCGATCCAGAGGCGTTAGGGGGCTATATAGGAGGCTATGGCTACACCTTC. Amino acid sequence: CASSDPEALGGYIGGYGYTF. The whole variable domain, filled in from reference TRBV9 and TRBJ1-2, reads DSGVTQTPKHLITATGQRVTLRCSPRSGDLSVYWYQQSLDQGLQFLIQYYNGEERAKGNILERFSAQQFPDLHSELNLSSLELGDSALYFCASSDPEALGGYIGGYGYTFGSGTRLTVV.

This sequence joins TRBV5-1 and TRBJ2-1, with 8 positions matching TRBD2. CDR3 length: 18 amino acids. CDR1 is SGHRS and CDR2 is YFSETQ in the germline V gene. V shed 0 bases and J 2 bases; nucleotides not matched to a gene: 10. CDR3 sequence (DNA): TGCGCCAGCAGCTTGGCCCCTTTGGCGGGGGGAACCTACAATGAGCAGTTCTTC. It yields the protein CASSLAPLAGGTYNEQFF.

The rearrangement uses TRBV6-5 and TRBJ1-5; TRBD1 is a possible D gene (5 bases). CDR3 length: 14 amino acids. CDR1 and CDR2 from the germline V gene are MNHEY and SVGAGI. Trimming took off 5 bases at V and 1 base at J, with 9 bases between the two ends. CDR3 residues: CASSISGSNQPQHF. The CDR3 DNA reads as TGTGCCAGCAGTATTTCAGGGAGCAATCAGCCCCAGCATTTT.

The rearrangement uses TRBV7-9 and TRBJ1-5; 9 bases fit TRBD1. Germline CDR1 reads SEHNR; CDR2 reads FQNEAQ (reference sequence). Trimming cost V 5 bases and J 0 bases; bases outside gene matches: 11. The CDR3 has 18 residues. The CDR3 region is CASSGPGQGLYSNQPQHF. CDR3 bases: TGTGCCAGCAGCGGCCCGGGACAGGGACTGTATAGCAATCAGCCCCAGCATTTT. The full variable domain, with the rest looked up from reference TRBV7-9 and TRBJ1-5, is DTGVSQNPRHKITKRGQNVTFRCDPISEHNRLYWYRQTLGQGPEFLTYFQNEAQLEKSRLLSDRFSAERPKGSFSTLEIQRTEQGDSAMYLCASSGPGQGLYSNQPQHFGDGTRLSIL.

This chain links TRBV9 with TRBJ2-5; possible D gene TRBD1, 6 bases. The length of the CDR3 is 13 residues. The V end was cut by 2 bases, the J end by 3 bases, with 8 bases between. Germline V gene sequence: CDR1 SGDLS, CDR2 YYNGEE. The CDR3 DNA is TGTGCCAGCAGCGTTGGACAGAAAGAGACCCAGTACTTC. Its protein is CASSVGQKETQYF.

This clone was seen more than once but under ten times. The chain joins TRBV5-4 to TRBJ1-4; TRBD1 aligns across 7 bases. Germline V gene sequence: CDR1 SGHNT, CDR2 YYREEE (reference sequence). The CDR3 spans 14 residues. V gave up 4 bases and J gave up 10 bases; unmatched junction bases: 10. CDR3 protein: CASSDRQGPGKLFF. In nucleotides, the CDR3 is TGTGCCAGCAGCGATAGACAGGGACCTGGAAAACTGTTTTTT.

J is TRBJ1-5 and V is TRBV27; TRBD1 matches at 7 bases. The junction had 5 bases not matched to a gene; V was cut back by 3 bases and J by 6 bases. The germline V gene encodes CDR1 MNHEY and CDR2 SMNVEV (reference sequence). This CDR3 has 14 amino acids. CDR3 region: CASSFTGAGQPQHF. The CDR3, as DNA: TGTGCCAGCAGTTTTACAGGGGCCGGTCAGCCCCAGCATTTT.

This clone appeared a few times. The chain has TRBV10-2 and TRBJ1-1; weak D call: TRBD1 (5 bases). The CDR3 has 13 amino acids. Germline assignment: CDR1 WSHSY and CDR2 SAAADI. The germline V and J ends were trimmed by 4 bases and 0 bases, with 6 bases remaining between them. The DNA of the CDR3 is TGCGCCAGCAGTGGACAGTTGAACACTGAAGCTTTCTTT. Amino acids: CASSGQLNTEAFF.

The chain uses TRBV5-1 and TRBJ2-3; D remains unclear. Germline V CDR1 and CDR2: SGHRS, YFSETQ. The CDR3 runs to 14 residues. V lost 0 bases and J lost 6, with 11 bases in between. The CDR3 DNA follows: TGCGCCAGCAGCTTGGGAGCGAACGTTGATACGCAGTATTTT. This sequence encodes CASSLGANVDTQYF.

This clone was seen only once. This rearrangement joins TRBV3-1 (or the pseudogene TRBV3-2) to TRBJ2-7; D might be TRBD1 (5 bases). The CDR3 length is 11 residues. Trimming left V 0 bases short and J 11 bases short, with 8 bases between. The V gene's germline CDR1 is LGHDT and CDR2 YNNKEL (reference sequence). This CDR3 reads CASSQDRDKYF. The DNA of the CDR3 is TGTGCCAGCAGCCAAGACAGGGATAAGTACTTC.

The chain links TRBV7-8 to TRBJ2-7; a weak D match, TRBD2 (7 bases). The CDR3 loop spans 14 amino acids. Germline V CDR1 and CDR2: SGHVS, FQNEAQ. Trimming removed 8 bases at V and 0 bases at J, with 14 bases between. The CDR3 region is CASRNREGSYEQYF. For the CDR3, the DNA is TGTGCCAGCCGGAACAGGGAGGGCTCCTACGAGCAGTACTTC.

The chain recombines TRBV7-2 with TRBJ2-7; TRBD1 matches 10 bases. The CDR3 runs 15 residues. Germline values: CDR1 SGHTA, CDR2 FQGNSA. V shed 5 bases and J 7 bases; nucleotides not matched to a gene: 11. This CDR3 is CASSPRDRGFEEQYF. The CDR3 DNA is TGTGCCAGCAGCCCAAGGGACAGGGGTTTCGAGGAGCAGTACTTC.

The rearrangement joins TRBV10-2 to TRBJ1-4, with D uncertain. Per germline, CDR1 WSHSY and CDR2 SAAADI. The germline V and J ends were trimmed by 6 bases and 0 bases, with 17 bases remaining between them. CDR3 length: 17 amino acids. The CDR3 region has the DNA TGCGCCAGCAGAAACGAGGGTCCCACTTCAACTAATGAAAAACTGTTTTTT. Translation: CASRNEGPTSTNEKLFF.

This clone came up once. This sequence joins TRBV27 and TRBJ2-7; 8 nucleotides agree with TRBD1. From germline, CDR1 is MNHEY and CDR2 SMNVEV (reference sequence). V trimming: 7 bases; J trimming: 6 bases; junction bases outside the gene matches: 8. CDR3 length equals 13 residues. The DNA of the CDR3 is TGTGCCAGCATGGTGCAGGGGGCTCTCGAGCAGTACTTC. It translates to CASMVQGALEQYF.

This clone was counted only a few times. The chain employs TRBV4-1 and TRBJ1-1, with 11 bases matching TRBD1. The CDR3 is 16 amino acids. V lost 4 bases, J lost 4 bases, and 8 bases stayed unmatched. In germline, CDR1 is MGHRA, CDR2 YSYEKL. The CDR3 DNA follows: TGCGCCAGCAGCCCCACCGGGACAGGGGGTTTCACTGAAGCTTTCTTT. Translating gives CASSPTGTGGFTEAFF.

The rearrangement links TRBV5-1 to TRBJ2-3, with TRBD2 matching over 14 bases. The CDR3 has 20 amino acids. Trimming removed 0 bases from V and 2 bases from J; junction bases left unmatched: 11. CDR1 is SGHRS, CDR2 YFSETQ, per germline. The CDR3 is CASSLGGPPGLAGATDTQYF. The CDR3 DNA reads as TGCGCCAGCAGCTTGGGTGGGCCCCCGGGACTAGCGGGGGCCACAGATACGCAGTATTTT.

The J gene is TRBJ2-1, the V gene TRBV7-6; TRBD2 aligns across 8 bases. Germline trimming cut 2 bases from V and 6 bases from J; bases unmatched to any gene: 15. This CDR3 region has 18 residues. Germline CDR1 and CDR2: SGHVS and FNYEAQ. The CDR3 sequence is CASSLYGGAQSVGNEQFF. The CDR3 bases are TGTGCCAGCAGCTTATACGGGGGGGCTCAATCGGTAGGCAATGAGCAGTTCTTC.

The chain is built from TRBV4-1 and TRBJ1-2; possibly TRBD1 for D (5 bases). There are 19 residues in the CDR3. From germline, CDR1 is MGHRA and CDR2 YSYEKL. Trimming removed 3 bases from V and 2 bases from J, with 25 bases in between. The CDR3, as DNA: TGCGCCAGCAGCCACCCGACCTCAACGCAGGGCAGGATCAACTATGGCTACACCTTC. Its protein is CASSHPTSTQGRINYGYTF.